The source of this T cell receptor beta chain is a study of blood T cells in healthy people across ages. Broader study findings: Across the age range, TCR beta diversity per million T cells fell in a roughly linear way.

A second roughly 6 to 11 cycle PCR used barcoded and J-beta primers. In TCRdb, the 5' RACE reads were re-called with MiXCR into one record per CDR3 protein. Of about 930,000 distinct CDR3 sequences in the sample, just under 30% were seen once. This clonotype showed up just a few times. Antigen unknown. The CDR3 extends over 18 amino acids. The same data also went into a second study, on T cells of mothers and their children. In that study: In this cohort, donors were three healthy Caucasian mothers plus their six children. In the second PCR, M1S primer introduced barcodes and 2-4 random bases. The authors identified no persistent microchimeric T cell clones.

The receptor comes from a woman between 40 and 50 years old in good health. The chain couples TRBV1 to TRBJ2-5; the table assigns TRBD2, which was not confirmed against the DNA. TRBV1 is shown as a pseudogene. Sequencing was performed on blood. CDR3: CTSSRLAGGRPRPETQYF. In nucleotides, the CDR3 is TGCACCAGCAGCCGTCTAGCGGGGGGCCGACCCCGGCCGGAGACCCAGTACTTC.